The rows below give T cell receptor beta chains drawn from one sample of a study of cytomegalovirus exposure and HLA in healthy donors. Some clones are missing from TCRdb's copy, which holds only in-frame ones; the method was immunoSEQ multiplex PCR. Of under 150,000 clones listed, 55% to 75% are singletons. Sequenced: PBMCs. Receptors were obtained from a human donor in good health. Both conserved end residues are part of each CDR3. The D gene is left open where the match is weak. Not every row has a clone size; where given, it reads once, few, many or a size class.

>TRBD1|few|TRBJ1-2|TRBV6-5
TGTGCCAGCAGTTCCACAGGGGGGCCCTATGGCTACACCTTC
CASSSTGGPYGYTF
>-|once|TRBJ1-1|TRBV5-8
TGTGCCAGCAGCTTGGGACCAGGGGTAAGAACTGAAGCTTTCTTT
CASSLGPGVRTEAFF
>-|-|TRBJ1-4|TRBV7-3
TGTGCCAGCAGCTTAGCCAGGGGAGAAAAACTGTTTTTT
CASSLARGEKLFF
>TRBD1|once|TRBJ1-2|TRBV10-3
TGTGCCATCAGTGATGGCAGGGGGTCTCATGGCTACACCTTC
CAISDGRGSHGYTF
>TRBD2|-|TRBJ2-7|TRBV6-6
TGTGCCAGCAGTTCCGCACCCGGCGGGAGTTACGAGCAGTACTTC
CASSSAPGGSYEQYF
>-|-|TRBJ2-3|TRBV7-2
TGTGCCAGCAGCTTAAGGGCCAGAGGGTTAGACGACCCTACAGATACGCAGTATTTT
CASSLRARGLDDPTDTQYF
>-|-|TRBJ1-2|TRBV27
TGTGCCAGCAGTTCAGGCCACTATGGCTACACCTTC
CASSSGHYGYTF
>TRBD1|-|TRBJ2-5|TRBV5-1
TGCGCCAGCAGCTTGGGGGACAGGGAGCCAGAGACCCAGTACTTC
CASSLGDREPETQYF
>TRBD1|-|TRBJ2-2|TRBV7-7
TGTGCTAGCAGCCCCAGGGGGTGGTCCACCGGGGAGCTGTTTTTT
CASSPRGWSTGELFF
>TRBD1|-|TRBJ2-1|TRBV29-1
TGCAGCGTTGAAGCGAGGCTGGACAGGGTATACAATGAGCAGTTCTTC
CSVEARLDRVYNEQFF
>-|once|TRBJ1-5|TRBV6-5
TGTGCCAGCAGTTCCAGGGTTGGCAATCAGCCCCAGCATTTT
CASSSRVGNQPQHF
>TRBD1|few|TRBJ1-5|TRBV6-6
TGTGCCAGCAGGCCCGACAGGGGAAATCAGCCCCAGCATTTT
CASRPDRGNQPQHF
>TRBD1|-|TRBJ1-4|TRBV7-9
TGTTCCAGCAGCCCAGGGGACAGGGGAAATGAAAAACTGTTTTTT
CSSSPGDRGNEKLFF
>-|-|TRBJ2-2|TRBV5-1
TGCGCCAGCAGCTCCGGTGCGGTAAACACCGGGGAGCTGTTTTTT
CASSSGAVNTGELFF
>TRBD1|once|TRBJ2-5|TRBV7-3
TGTGCCAGCAGCCCGGACAGGGGGCCGGGAGAGACCCAGTACTTC
CASSPDRGPGETQYF
>-|few|TRBJ1-1|TRBV4-1
TGCGCCAGCAGCGGAGTCAGGGGCTCGGACACTGAAGCTTTCTTT
CASSGVRGSDTEAFF
>-|once|TRBJ2-2|TRBV5-1
TGCGCCAGCAGCTTAATTCCGGGTCCCGGTGGGTCCACCGGGGAGCTGTTTTTT
CASSLIPGPGGSTGELFF
>TRBD2|-|TRBJ2-2|TRBV9
TGTGCCAGCAGCTCGCCGGGAGGAAGCAGGGAGCTGTTTTTT
CASSSPGGSRELFF
>TRBD2|-|TRBJ2-1|TRBV7-2
TGTGCCACCCAACCCACGGGGGGGCTATCCTACAATGAGCAGTTCTTC
CATQPTGGLSYNEQFF
>TRBD2|-|TRBJ2-7|TRBV2
TGTGCCAGCATTAAACCGGGACTAGCGGGACGCGAGCAGTACTTC
CASIKPGLAGREQYF
>-|few|TRBJ2-5|TRBV10-2
TGCGCCAGCACCGGAAGGGGCGCGGAGACCCAGTACTTC
CASTGRGAETQYF
>TRBD1|-|TRBJ1-4|TRBV9
TGTGCCAGCAGCGCGGGACAGTCTAATGAAAAACTGTTTTTT
CASSAGQSNEKLFF
>TRBD2|-|TRBJ2-3|TRBV5-6
TGTGCCAGCAGCTTGTTGCGCGGGAGTTCAGATACGCAGTATTTT
CASSLLRGSSDTQYF
>TRBD1|-|TRBJ1-2|TRBV7-2
TGTGCCAGCAGCACCCGAGGACAGGGCTCGGACTATGGCTACACCTTC
CASSTRGQGSDYGYTF
>-|-|TRBJ1-1|TRBV7-3
TGTGCCAGCAGCTTAATCGGGGGGTTAGGAACTGAAGCTTTCTTT
CASSLIGGLGTEAFF
>-|many|TRBJ1-1|TRBV14
TGTGCCAGCAGCCTCGACAGCGTACTGTCTGAAGCTTTCTTT
CASSLDSVLSEAFF
>TRBD1|-|TRBJ2-1|TRBV14
TGTGCCAGCAGCCAAGATCGTACAGGGGTTATCTACAATGAGCAGTTCTTC
CASSQDRTGVIYNEQFF
>-|-|TRBJ2-7|TRBV9
TGTGCCAGCAGCGTAGGTAACGGGGACACCTACGAGCAGTACTTC
CASSVGNGDTYEQYF
>TRBD2|-|TRBJ2-7|TRBV4-2
TGTGCCAGCACCCCTGCAGCGGGAGGGTCCTACGAGCAGTACTTC
CASTPAAGGSYEQYF
>TRBD1|-|TRBJ2-2|TRBV11-2
TGTGCCAGCAGCCCCCGAGGAGGGACAGGACGCACCGGGGAGCTGTTTTTT
CASSPRGGTGRTGELFF
>TRBD1|-|TRBJ2-7|TRBV5-4
TGTGCCAGCAGCCTTGGACAGGGGACGCGGTACGAGCAGTACTTC
CASSLGQGTRYEQYF
>-|-|TRBJ1-1|TRBV2
TGTGCCAGCAGTGATCAGGGCCCCCGAACGAACACTGAAGCTTTCTTT
CASSDQGPRTNTEAFF
>-|-|TRBJ1-2|TRBV9
TGTGCCAGCAGCGGCCACACAGATGGCTACACCTTC
CASSGHTDGYTF
>-|-|TRBJ1-3|TRBV11-1
TGTGCCAGCAGCTTACTATCAGGATTCTCTGGAAACACCATATATTTT
CASSLLSGFSGNTIYF
>TRBD2|-|TRBJ2-1|TRBV27
TGTGCCAGCAGCCATATGGGCCGACTAGCGGTAAAGAGCTCCTACAATGAGCAGTTCTTC
CASSHMGRLAVKSSYNEQFF
>-|-|TRBJ2-7|TRBV6-5
TGTGCCAGCAGTTACTCGTTCGGGGTCGGCTACGAGCAGTACTTC
CASSYSFGVGYEQYF
>-|-|TRBJ2-7|TRBV28
TGTGCCAGCAGTTTAGGGGGCAGGAGGACTGGGTCCTACGAGCAGTACTTC
CASSLGGRRTGSYEQYF
>-|-|TRBJ1-2|TRBV18
TGTGCCAGCTCACAAGGTGGGACACCAAGGGGCTATGGCTACACCTTC
CASSQGGTPRGYGYTF
>-|-|TRBJ2-3|TRBV7-2
TGTGCCAGCAGCACCTTGGGAGGACTATTCACAGATACGCAGTATTTT
CASSTLGGLFTDTQYF
>TRBD2|-|TRBJ2-5|TRBV29-1
TGCAGCGTTGAAGGGCGGGAGCGGGCCCAGTACTTC
CSVEGRERAQYF
>TRBD2|once|TRBJ2-7|TRBV29-1
TGCAGCGTTGAAGGAGGGACTAGCGGGAGCTACGAGCAGTACTTC
CSVEGGTSGSYEQYF
>-|-|TRBJ1-2|TRBV2
TGTGCCAGCACTGAAAGTGTTTGGGCAGGCAATCGCTACACCTTC
CASTESVWAGNRYTF
>-|-|TRBJ1-2|TRBV7-2
TGTGCCAGCAGCTTAGTTAGGGGGGGTGGCTACACCTTC
CASSLVRGGGYTF
>TRBD1|-|TRBJ2-5|TRBV29-1
TGCAGCGTTAGAAGGAGCAGGGGGCCGCCGGAGACCCAGTACTTC
CSVRRSRGPPETQYF
>-|-|TRBJ1-1|TRBV19
TGTGCCAGTAGTATTTTGGGGGCCCTGAACACTGAAGCTTTCTTT
CASSILGALNTEAFF
>TRBD1|few|TRBJ2-7|TRBV7-8
TGTGCCAGCAGCTTAGGGACAGGAGACTCCTACGAGCAGTACTTC
CASSLGTGDSYEQYF
>-|-|TRBJ1-5|TRBV28
TGTGCCAGCAGTTTTGGTCAGGGGAGAGTTCCCCAGCATTTT
CASSFGQGRVPQHF
>-|-|TRBJ2-7|TRBV7-2
TGTGCCAGCAGGGAAGGGACTGCCGGAGGCTACGAGCAGTACTTC
CASREGTAGGYEQYF
>-|-|TRBJ2-3|TRBV29-1
TGCAGCGTTGGTCGGGTCCGTGGGGATACGCAGTATTTT
CSVGRVRGDTQYF
>TRBD1|-|TRBJ2-7|TRBV9
TGTGCCAGCAGCGGGACAGGTTTCGAGCAGTACTTC
CASSGTGFEQYF
>-|-|TRBJ2-1|TRBV7-9
TGTGCCAGCTTCGGAGGTATGGGTAACAATGAGCAGTTCTTC
CASFGGMGNNEQFF
>-|once|TRBJ2-1|TRBV5-1
TGCGCCAGCAGTAGGGGGGGGCTGGATGAGCAGTTCTTC
CASSRGGLDEQFF
>TRBD2|-|TRBJ2-1|TRBV2
TGTGCCAGCAGTTATTATAGCGGGAGGGTTTACAATGAGCAGTTCTTC
CASSYYSGRVYNEQFF
>TRBD1|-|TRBJ2-3|TRBV9
TGTGCCAGCAGCCCCAGAGGGACAGGGGGCATAACAGATACGCAGTATTTT
CASSPRGTGGITDTQYF
>TRBD1|-|TRBJ1-1|TRBV5-1
TGCGCCAGCAGCGGAGGGGGCGCCGACACTGAAGCTTTCTTT
CASSGGGADTEAFF
>-|-|TRBJ1-1|TRBV6-1
TGTGCCACCAGTGAAACTCTAAACACTGAAGCTTTCTTT
CATSETLNTEAFF
>-|-|TRBJ2-2|TRBV2
TGTGCCAGCAGTGGCTCCCTCGGGAACACCGGGGAGCTGTTTTTT
CASSGSLGNTGELFF